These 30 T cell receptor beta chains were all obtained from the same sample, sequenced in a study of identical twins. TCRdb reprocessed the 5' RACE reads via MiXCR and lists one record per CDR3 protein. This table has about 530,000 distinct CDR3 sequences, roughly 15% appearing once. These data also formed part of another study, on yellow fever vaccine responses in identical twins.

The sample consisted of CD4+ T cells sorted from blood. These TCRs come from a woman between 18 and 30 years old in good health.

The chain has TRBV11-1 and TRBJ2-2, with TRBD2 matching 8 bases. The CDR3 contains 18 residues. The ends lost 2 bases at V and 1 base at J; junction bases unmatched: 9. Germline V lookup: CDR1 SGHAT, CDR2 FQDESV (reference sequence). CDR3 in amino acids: CASSLSPLSGGNTGELFF. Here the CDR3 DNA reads TGTGCCAGCAGCTTATCGCCTTTGAGCGGGGGGAACACCGGGGAGCTGTTTTTT.

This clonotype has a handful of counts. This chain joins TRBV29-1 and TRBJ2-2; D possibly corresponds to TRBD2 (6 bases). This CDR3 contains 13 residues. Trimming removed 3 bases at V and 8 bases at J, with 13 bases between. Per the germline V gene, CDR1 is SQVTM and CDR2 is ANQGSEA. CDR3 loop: CSVDSEGTGELFF. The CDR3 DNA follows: TGCAGCGTTGACTCTGAGGGGACTGGGGAGCTGTTTTTT.

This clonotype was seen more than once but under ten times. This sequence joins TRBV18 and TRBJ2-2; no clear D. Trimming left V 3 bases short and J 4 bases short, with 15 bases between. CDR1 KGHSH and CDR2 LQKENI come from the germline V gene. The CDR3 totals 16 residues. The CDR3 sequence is CASSPNWGTLTGELFF. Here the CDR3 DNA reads TGTGCCAGCTCACCTAACTGGGGAACCCTCACCGGGGAGCTGTTTTTT.

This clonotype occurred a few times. In DNA, the CDR3 is TGTGCCAGCAGTCTCTCTAGGACGCAAGAGACCCAGTACTTC. Encoded protein: CASSLSRTQETQYF. The chain employs TRBV6-1 and TRBJ2-5; D call uncertain. The germline V and J ends were trimmed by 5 bases and 2 bases, with 12 bases remaining between them. CDR3 size: 14 residues. The germline CDR1 and CDR2 sequences are MNHNS and SASEGT.

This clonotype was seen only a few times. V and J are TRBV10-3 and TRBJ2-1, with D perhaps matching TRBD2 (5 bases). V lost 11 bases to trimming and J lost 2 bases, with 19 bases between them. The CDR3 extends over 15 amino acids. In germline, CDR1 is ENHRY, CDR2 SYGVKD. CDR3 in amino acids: CASAGDRTTYNEQFF. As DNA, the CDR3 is TGTGCCTCCGCCGGGGATCGAACGACCTACAATGAGCAGTTCTTC.

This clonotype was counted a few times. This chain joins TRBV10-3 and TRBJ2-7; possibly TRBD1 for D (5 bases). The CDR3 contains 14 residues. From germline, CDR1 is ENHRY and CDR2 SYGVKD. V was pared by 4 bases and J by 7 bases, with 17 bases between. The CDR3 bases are TGTGCCATCAGTGGTATTACAGGCCCAGGAGAGCAGTACTTC. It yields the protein CAISGITGPGEQYF.

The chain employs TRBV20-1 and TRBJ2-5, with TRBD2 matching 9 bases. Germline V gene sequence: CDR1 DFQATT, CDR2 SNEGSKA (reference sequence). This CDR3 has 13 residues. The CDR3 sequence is CIPWASGKETQYF. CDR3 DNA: TGCATTCCGTGGGCTAGCGGGAAAGAGACCCAGTACTTC.

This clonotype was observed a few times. CDR3 sequence: CSTSEGLTYEQYV. CDR3 DNA: TGCAGCACTAGTGAGGGGCTGACCTACGAGCAGTACGTC. The rearrangement joins TRBV20-1 to TRBJ2-7; the D gene could be TRBD1 or TRBD2 (5 bases each). The CDR3 length is 13 residues. The germline CDR1 and CDR2 sequences are DFQATT and SNEGSKA (reference sequence).

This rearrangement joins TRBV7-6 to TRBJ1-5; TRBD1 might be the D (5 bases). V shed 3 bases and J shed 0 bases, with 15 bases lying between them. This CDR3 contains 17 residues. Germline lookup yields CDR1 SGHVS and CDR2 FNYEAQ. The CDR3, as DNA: TGTGCCAGCAGCTTGGCCGGGGGGGGGTATAGCAATCAGCCCCAGCATTTT. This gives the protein CASSLAGGGYSNQPQHF.

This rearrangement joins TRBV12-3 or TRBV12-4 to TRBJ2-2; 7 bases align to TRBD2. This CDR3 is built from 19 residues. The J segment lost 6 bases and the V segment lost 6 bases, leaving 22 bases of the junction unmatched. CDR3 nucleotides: TGTGCCAGCAGGGTAGAATTTTATGCGGGACTAAGAAATCCCGGGGAGCTGTTTTTT. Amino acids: CASRVEFYAGLRNPGELFF.

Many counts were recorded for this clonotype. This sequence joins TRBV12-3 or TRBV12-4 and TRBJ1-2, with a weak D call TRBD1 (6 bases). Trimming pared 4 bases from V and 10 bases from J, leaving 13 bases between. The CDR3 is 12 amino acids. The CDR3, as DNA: TGTGCCAGCAGTTCGTCTACAGGGCCCTACACCTTC. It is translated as CASSSSTGPYTF.

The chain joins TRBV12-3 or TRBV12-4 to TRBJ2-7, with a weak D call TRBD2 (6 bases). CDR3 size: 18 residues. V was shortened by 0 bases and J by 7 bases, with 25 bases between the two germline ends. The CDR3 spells CASSLAPTSQDYDFEQYF. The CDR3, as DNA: TGTGCCAGCAGTTTAGCACCGACCAGCCAGGACTACGACTTTGAGCAGTACTTC.

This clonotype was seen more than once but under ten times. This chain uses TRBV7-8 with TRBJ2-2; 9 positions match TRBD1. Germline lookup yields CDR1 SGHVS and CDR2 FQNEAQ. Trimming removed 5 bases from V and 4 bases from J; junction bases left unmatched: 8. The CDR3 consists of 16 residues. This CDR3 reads CASSIRDRVITGELFF. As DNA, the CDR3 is TGTGCCAGCAGCATCCGGGACAGGGTAATCACCGGGGAGCTGTTTTTT.

The CDR3: CASRWILGTDTQYF. CDR3 bases: TGTGCCAGCAGGTGGATCTTAGGCACAGATACGCAGTATTTT. This rearrangement joins TRBV28 to TRBJ2-3; D gene unclear. From germline, CDR1 is MDHEN and CDR2 SYDVKM. CDR3 length: 14 residues. The ends were cut back, 6 bases at V and 1 base at J, with 11 bases in the middle.

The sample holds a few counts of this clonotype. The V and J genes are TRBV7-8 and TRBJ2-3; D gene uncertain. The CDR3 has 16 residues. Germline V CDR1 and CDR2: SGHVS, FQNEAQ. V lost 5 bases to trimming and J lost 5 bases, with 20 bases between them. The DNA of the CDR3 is TGTGCCAGCAGCCACTCCGCGGTCATTCTATTAGATACGCAGTATTTT. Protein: CASSHSAVILLDTQYF.

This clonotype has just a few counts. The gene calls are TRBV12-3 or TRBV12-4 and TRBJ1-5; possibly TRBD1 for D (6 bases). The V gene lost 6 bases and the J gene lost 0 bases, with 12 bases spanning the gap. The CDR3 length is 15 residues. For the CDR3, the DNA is TGTGCCAGCAGACCCGGACAGATTAGCAATCAGCCCCAGCATTTT. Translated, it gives CASRPGQISNQPQHF.

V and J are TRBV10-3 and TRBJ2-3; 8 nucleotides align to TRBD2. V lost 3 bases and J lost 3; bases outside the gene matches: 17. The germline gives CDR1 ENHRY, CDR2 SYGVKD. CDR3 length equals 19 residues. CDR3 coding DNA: TGTGCCATCAGTGATCCTGGGAGCGGGAGTCGTCCCTTGACAGATACGCAGTATTTT. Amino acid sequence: CAISDPGSGSRPLTDTQYF.

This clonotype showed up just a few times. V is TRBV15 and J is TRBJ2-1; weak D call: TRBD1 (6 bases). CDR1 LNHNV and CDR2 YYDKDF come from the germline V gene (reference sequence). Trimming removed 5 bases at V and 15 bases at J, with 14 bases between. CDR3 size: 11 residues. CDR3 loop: CATSQTGLRFF. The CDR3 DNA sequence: TGTGCCACCAGCCAAACAGGGTTACGGTTCTTC.

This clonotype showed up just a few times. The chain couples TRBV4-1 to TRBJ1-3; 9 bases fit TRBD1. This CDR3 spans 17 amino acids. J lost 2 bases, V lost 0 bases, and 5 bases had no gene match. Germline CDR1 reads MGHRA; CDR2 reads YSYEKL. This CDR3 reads CASSQDKRTGAGNTIYF. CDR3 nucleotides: TGCGCCAGCAGCCAAGATAAAAGGACAGGGGCTGGAAACACCATATATTTT.

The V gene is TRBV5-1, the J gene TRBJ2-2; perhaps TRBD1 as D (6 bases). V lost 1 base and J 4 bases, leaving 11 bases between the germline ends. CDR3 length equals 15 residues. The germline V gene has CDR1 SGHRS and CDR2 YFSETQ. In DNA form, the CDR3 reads TGCGCCAGCAGCTTGAGGGACACCTCCACCGGGGAGCTGTTTTTT. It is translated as CASSLRDTSTGELFF.

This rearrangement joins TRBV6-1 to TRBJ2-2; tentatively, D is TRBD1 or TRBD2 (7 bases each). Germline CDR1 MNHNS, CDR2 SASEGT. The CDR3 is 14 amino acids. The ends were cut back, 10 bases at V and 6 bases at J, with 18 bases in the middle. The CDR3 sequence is CATHRAGGAGELFF. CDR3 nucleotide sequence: TGTGCCACCCACCGCGCAGGGGGGGCCGGGGAGCTGTTTTTT.

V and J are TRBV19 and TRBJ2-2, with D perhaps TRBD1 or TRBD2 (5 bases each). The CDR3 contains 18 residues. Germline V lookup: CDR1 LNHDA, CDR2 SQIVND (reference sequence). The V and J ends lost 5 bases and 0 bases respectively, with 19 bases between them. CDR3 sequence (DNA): TGTGCCAGTAGTCCAATCCGGGGCCTCGACACGAACACCGGGGAGCTGTTTTTT. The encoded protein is CASSPIRGLDTNTGELFF.

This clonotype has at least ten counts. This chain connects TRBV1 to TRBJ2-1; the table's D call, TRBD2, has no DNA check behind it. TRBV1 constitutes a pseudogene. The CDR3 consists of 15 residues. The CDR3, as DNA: TGCACCAGCAGCCAAGTACGAGTCGGGACTAGCGGGATTCGGTTC. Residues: CTSSQVRVGTSGIRF.

CDR3: CASSLGGSVILAEQFF. The CDR3 DNA reads as TGTGCCAGCAGCTTAGGCGGGAGCGTTATCCTCGCTGAGCAGTTCTTC. V and J are TRBV7-8 and TRBJ2-1, with TRBD2 matching over 7 bases. The CDR3 contains 16 residues. Germline V gives CDR1 SGHVS, CDR2 FQNEAQ. V lost 1 base, J lost 9 bases, and 12 bases stayed unmatched.

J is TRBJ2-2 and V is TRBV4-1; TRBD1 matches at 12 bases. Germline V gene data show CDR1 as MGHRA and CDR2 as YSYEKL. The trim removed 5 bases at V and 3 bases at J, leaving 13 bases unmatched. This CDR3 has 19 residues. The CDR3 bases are TGCGCCAGCAGCTTCCGCCAGTCGGGACAGGGGGCGGACACCGGGGAGCTGTTTTTT. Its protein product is CASSFRQSGQGADTGELFF.

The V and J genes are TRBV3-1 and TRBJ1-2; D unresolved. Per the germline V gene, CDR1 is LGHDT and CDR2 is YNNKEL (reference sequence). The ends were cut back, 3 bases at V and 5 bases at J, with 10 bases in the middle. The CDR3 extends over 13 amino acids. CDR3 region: CASSQTVIYGYTF. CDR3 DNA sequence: TGTGCCAGCAGCCAGACGGTTATTTATGGCTACACCTTC. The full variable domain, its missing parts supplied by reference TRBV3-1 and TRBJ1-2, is DTAVSQTPKYLVTQMGNDKSIKCEQNLGHDTMYWYKQDSKKFLKIMFSYNNKELIINETVPNRFSPKSPDKAHLNLHINSLELGDSAVYFCASSQTVIYGYTFGSGTRLTVV.

In DNA form, the CDR3 reads TGCAGCGTTTTGATGTACAATGAGCAGTTCTTC. Protein: CSVLMYNEQFF. The chain couples TRBV29-1 to TRBJ2-1; the D is unclear. Trimming stripped 5 bases from V and 4 bases from J, with 6 bases between. The germline CDR1 and CDR2 sequences are SQVTM and ANQGSEA. The CDR3 runs to 11 residues.

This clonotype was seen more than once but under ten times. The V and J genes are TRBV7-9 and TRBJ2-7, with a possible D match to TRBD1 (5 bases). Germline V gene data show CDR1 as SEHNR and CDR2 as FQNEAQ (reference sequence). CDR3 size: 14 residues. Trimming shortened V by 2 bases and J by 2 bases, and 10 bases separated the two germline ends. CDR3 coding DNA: TGTGCCAGCAGCTTACAGGGCAAACCCTACGAGCAGTACTTC. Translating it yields CASSLQGKPYEQYF.

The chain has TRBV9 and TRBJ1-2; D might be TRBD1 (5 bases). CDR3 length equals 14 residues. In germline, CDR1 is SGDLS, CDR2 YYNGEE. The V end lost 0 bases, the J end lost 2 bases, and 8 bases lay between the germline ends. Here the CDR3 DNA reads TGTGCCAGCAGCGTAGGACAGAAAAACTATGGCTACACCTTC. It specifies CASSVGQKNYGYTF.

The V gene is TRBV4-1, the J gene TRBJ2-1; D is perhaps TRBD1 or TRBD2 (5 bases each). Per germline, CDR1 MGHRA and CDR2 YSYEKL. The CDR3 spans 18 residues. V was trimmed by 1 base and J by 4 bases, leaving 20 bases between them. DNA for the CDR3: TGCGCCAGCAGCCAAGCCCCACTCGAGGGGTTAGGGTACAATGAGCAGTTCTTC. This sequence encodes CASSQAPLEGLGYNEQFF.